This T cell receptor beta chain was sequenced during a study of CD8+ T cells in alopecia areata. Across the whole study: Among treated patients, oral tofacitinib was administered at 5 to 10 mg twice daily.

Extracted from the samples, RNA was reverse transcribed into cDNA to serve as the sequencing template. Sequencing was performed with immunoSEQ multiplex PCR; in TCRdb, only in-frame clones are kept and a portion is missing. The sample lists some 100,000 clones; roughly 60% were seen once. Regarding treatment: oral pan-JAK inhibitor, 5-10 mg twice daily. The sample here was CD8+ T cells sorted from blood, taken at week 4, from a patient treated with tofacitinib. The origin of this receptor is a human donor with alopecia areata.

This CDR3 is CASSPGRKGPSYGYTF. DNA for the CDR3: TGCGCCAGCAGCCCCGGGCGCAAGGGACCCTCCTATGGCTACACCTTC. The chain has TRBV4-1 and TRBJ1-2, with D perhaps matching TRBD1 (5 bases). The V end lost 4 bases, the J end lost 4 bases, and 19 bases lay between the germline ends. The V gene's germline CDR1 is MGHRA and CDR2 YSYEKL. This CDR3 contains 16 residues.